The rows below give T cell receptor beta chains drawn from one sample of a study of blood T cell repertoires in COVID-19. Profiling relied on immunoSEQ multiplex PCR, and the TCRdb table lists in-frame clones only, not all of them. The sample carries approximately 110,000 clones, around four fifths recorded once. Sequencing was done on a sample of peripheral blood. Receptors originate from a woman in her fifties or sixties with acute or convalescent COVID-19. CDR3s include the opening cysteine and the closing phenylalanine or tryptophan. D genes are given only for firm matches. Clone sizes are given selectively: once, few, many, or a class where the clone is expanded.

J gene	clone size	V gene	D gene	CDR3 protein	CDR3 DNA
TRBJ2-3	few	TRBV5-1	.	CASSSPGITDTQYF	TGCGCCAGCAGCTCACCGGGGATCACAGATACGCAGTATTTT
TRBJ2-1	.	TRBV28	.	CASSPRNEQFF	TGTGCCAGCAGTCCCCGGAATGAGCAGTTCTTC
TRBJ2-7	.	TRBV2	TRBD2	CASSGLAGTHF	TGTGCCAGCAGCGGTCTAGCGGGTACGCACTTC
TRBJ2-2	few	TRBV28	.	CASSSDRSYWELFF	TGTGCCAGCAGTTCCGACAGGTCTTACTGGGAGCTGTTTTTT
TRBJ1-1	.	TRBV18	.	CASSPLTASPNTEAFF	TGTGCCAGCTCACCACTCACTGCCTCTCCGAACACTGAAGCTTTCTTT
TRBJ2-3	few	TRBV5-4	.	CASLGGGDDTQYF	TGTGCCAGCCTTGGAGGGGGGGACGATACGCAGTATTTT
TRBJ2-7	.	TRBV27	.	CASSSPTGYGSYEQYF	TGTGCCAGCAGTTCTCCAACAGGCTACGGCTCCTACGAGCAGTACTTC
TRBJ2-7	few	TRBV21-1	.	CASSYTAGGLLGVHEQYF	TGTGCCAGCAGCTACACGGCCGGGGGACTTCTAGGGGTCCACGAGCAGTACTTC
TRBJ1-2	.	TRBV2	TRBD1	CATDRENLGGYTF	TGTGCCACAGACAGGGAAAACTTAGGGGGCTACACCTTC
TRBJ1-5	.	TRBV7-2	.	CASSPGTRWDQPQHF	TGTGCCAGCAGCCCCGGGACAAGGTGGGATCAGCCCCAGCATTTT
TRBJ1-2	.	TRBV6-5	.	CASFTPSDGDYGYTF	TGTGCCAGCTTCACTCCCTCTGACGGGGACTATGGCTACACCTTC
TRBJ1-5	.	TRBV5-8	.	CASSSQGNSNQPQHF	TGTGCCAGCAGTTCACAGGGAAATAGCAATCAGCCCCAGCATTTT
TRBJ1-1	.	TRBV4-1	.	CASSQLGVPNTEAFF	TGCGCCAGCAGCCAACTAGGGGTTCCGAACACTGAAGCTTTCTTT
TRBJ1-5	.	TRBV28	TRBD1	CASSLLTGKGQPQHF	TGTGCCAGCAGTCTGCTGACAGGGAAGGGTCAGCCCCAGCATTTT
TRBJ1-3	once	TRBV10-2	.	CASSDERLVSGNTIYF	TGCGCCAGCAGTGACGAGAGACTCGTCTCTGGAAACACCATATATTTT
TRBJ1-6	.	TRBV2	TRBD1	CASRGDSSYNSPLHF	TGTGCCAGCAGGGGGGACAGCTCCTATAATTCACCCCTCCACTTT
TRBJ1-5	.	TRBV30	.	CAWRRGKGQGGNQPQHF	TGTGCCTGGCGGCGGGGTAAAGGGCAGGGTGGGAATCAGCCCCAGCATTTT
TRBJ1-2	.	TRBV28	.	CATSGQATYGYTF	TGTGCCACCAGTGGCCAGGCTACGTATGGCTACACCTTC
TRBJ2-2	.	TRBV6-5	.	CASRASRRNTGELFF	TGTGCCAGCAGGGCCAGCAGGCGTAACACCGGGGAGCTGTTTTTT
TRBJ2-1	once	TRBV25-1	TRBD2	CASSGGLAEYNEQFF	TGTGCCAGCAGTGGCGGGCTAGCGGAGTACAATGAGCAGTTCTTC
TRBJ2-5	.	TRBV10-3	.	CAISPQGQETQYF	TGTGCCATCAGCCCACAGGGACAAGAGACCCAGTACTTC
TRBJ2-7	.	TRBV11-2	TRBD2	CASSLGRTGLAGREQYF	TGTGCCAGCAGCTTAGGCCGGACGGGACTAGCGGGGCGAGAGCAGTACTTC
TRBJ1-1	.	TRBV4-1	.	CASSQDRDTEAFF	TGCGCCAGCAGCCAAGATCGGGACACTGAAGCTTTCTTT
TRBJ1-1	.	TRBV3-1/TRBV3-2	TRBD1	CASSHGTDTEAFF	TGTGCCAGCAGCCACGGGACAGACACTGAAGCTTTCTTT
TRBJ1-2	.	TRBV19	.	CASSIGPAYTF	TGTGCCAGTAGTATTGGGCCAGCCTACACCTTC
TRBJ1-2	.	TRBV6-5	.	CATLSDRANYGYTF	TGTGCCACCCTATCGGACAGAGCTAACTATGGCTACACCTTC
TRBJ1-1	.	TRBV7-8	.	CASSQGSKAEAFF	TGTGCCAGCAGCCAGGGGTCGAAAGCTGAAGCTTTCTTT
TRBJ2-1	.	TRBV5-6	.	CASSLPGLYNEQFF	TGTGCCAGCAGCTTGCCGGGACTCTACAATGAGCAGTTCTTC
TRBJ2-5	once	TRBV7-3	TRBD1	CASSLGGQQETQYF	TGTGCCAGCAGCTTAGGGGGACAGCAAGAGACCCAGTACTTC
TRBJ1-1	few	TRBV7-3	.	CASSLLAGARDEAFF	TGTGCCAGCAGCTTACTTGCAGGCGCCCGTGATGAAGCTTTCTTT
TRBJ2-6	.	TRBV19	TRBD2	CASVRLAGQSGRSGANVLTF	TGTGCCAGCGTAAGACTAGCGGGCCAGAGTGGGCGCTCTGGGGCCAACGTCCTGACTTTC
TRBJ2-7	.	TRBV9	.	CASSPRQVTGEQYF	TGTGCCAGCAGCCCTCGACAGGTTACTGGCGAGCAGTACTTC
TRBJ2-7	.	TRBV4-1	.	CASSQDARGPYEQYF	TGCGCCAGCAGCCAAGACGCCAGGGGACCCTACGAGCAGTACTTC
TRBJ2-7	once	TRBV7-2	.	CASSFEGSTYEQYF	TGTGCCAGCAGCTTCGAGGGTTCCACCTACGAGCAGTACTTC
TRBJ1-1	.	TRBV12-5	.	CASGLGRGNTEAFF	TGTGCTAGTGGTTTGGGCAGGGGGAACACTGAAGCTTTCTTT
TRBJ1-3	.	TRBV7-8	TRBD1	CASSSRTPGGGNTIYF	TGTGCCAGCAGCTCACGAACTCCAGGGGGAGGAAACACCATATATTTT
TRBJ1-4	.	TRBV2	.	CASSGRTANEKLFF	TGTGCCAGCAGCGGTCGGACAGCAAATGAAAAACTGTTTTTT
TRBJ1-2	.	TRBV7-2	.	CASTREVANYGYTF	TGTGCCAGCACACGGGAGGTAGCTAACTATGGCTACACCTTC
TRBJ1-5	.	TRBV2	.	CASSLGYQPQHF	TGTGCCAGCTCGCTAGGATATCAGCCCCAGCATTTT
TRBJ1-6	.	TRBV10-2	.	CASSETGQFHF	TGCGCCAGCAGTGAGACAGGCCAATTCCACTTT
TRBJ2-5	once	TRBV29-1	TRBD1	CSVGTGSETQYF	TGCAGCGTGGGGACAGGGTCGGAGACCCAGTACTTC
TRBJ1-6	few	TRBV18	.	CASSPRGAEDSPLHF	TGTGCCAGCTCACCCCGGGGAGCCGAGGATTCACCCCTCCACTTT
TRBJ1-3	.	TRBV7-6	.	CASSKGGYSANSGNTIYF	TGTGCCAGCAGCAAAGGCGGCTACTCAGCGAACTCTGGAAACACCATATATTTT
TRBJ2-1	.	TRBV7-9	TRBD1	CASSAGTGVNSEQFF	TGTGCCAGCAGCGCCGGGACAGGGGTTAACAGTGAGCAGTTCTTC
TRBJ2-1	.	TRBV19	.	CASSSQGFPNEQFF	TGTGCCAGTAGTTCGCAGGGGTTTCCCAATGAGCAGTTCTTC
TRBJ1-1	.	TRBV2	TRBD1	CASGSGTGLEAFF	TGTGCCAGCGGGTCGGGGACAGGGCTTGAAGCTTTCTTT
TRBJ1-2	.	TRBV19	.	CASSIGEGRYYGYTF	TGTGCCAGTAGTATTGGGGAAGGGAGGTACTATGGCTACACCTTC
TRBJ2-1	.	TRBV3-1/TRBV3-2	.	CASSQIPGYNEQFF	TGTGCCAGCAGCCAAATCCCGGGCTACAATGAGCAGTTCTTC
TRBJ2-2	.	TRBV5-6	.	CASSWDERRDAGELFF	TGTGCCAGCAGCTGGGATGAAAGGCGGGACGCCGGGGAGCTGTTTTTT
TRBJ2-3	once	TRBV24-1	TRBD1	CATSRTGALTDTQYF	TGTGCCACCAGTAGGACAGGGGCTCTCACAGATACGCAGTATTTT
TRBJ2-7	.	TRBV2	.	CASSDSGTYEQYF	TGTGCCAGCAGTGACTCGGGAACCTACGAGCAGTACTTC
TRBJ2-3	.	TRBV28	TRBD2	CASRLGLAGSTDTQYF	TGTGCCAGCAGACTGGGACTAGCGGGTAGCACAGATACGCAGTATTTT
TRBJ1-2	.	TRBV2	.	CASSPTNGERGGYTF	TGTGCCAGCAGTCCAACTAACGGGGAGCGGGGTGGCTACACCTTC
TRBJ1-1	.	TRBV12-3/TRBV12-4	.	CASSLGEKTEAFF	TGTGCCAGCAGTTTAGGAGAGAAGACTGAAGCTTTCTTT
TRBJ2-7	.	TRBV6-5	.	CASGKTYSYEQYF	TGTGCCAGCGGCAAGACATATTCCTACGAGCAGTACTTC